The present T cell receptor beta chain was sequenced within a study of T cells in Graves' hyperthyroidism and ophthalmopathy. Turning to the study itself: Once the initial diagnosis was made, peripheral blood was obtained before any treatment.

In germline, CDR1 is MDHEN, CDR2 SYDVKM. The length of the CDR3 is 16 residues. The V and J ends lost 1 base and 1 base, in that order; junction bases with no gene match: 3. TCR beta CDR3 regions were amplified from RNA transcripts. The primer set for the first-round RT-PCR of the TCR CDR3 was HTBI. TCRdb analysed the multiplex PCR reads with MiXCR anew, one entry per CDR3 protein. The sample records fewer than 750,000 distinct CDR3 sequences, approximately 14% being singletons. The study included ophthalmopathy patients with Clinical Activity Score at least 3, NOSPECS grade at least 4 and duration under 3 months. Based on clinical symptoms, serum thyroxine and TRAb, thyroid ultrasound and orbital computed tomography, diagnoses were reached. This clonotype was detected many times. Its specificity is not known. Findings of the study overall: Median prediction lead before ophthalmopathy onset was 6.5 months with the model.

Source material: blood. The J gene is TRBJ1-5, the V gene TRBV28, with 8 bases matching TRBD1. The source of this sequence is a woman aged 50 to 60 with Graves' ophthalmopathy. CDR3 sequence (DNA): TGTGCCAGCAGTTTATCGACAGGGGACAGCAATCAGCCCCAGCATTTT. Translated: CASSLSTGDSNQPQHF.